The 29 T cell receptor beta chains below all came from one sample that was sequenced in a study of immune evolution from preneoplasia to lung adenocarcinoma. Generated by immunoSEQ multiplex PCR, the TCRdb table keeps only in-frame clones and is missing some. The repertoire holds some 2,600 clones, with 65% to 90% as singletons. Specimen: FFPE invasive lung adenocarcinoma tissue. These receptor sequences come from a person aged 55-79 years with invasive lung adenocarcinoma.

In the case of this clone: The junction departs from germline at one end; a sequencing error may be responsible. This rearrangement joins TRBV20-1 to TRBJ2-1, with TRBD2 as a possible D gene (6 bases). Germline CDR1 is DFQATT and CDR2 is SNEGSKA (reference sequence). There are 11 residues in the CDR3. The CDR3 nucleotides are TGCAGTGCTTGGATCGGGAGCCCACGGCTCTTC. Encoded protein: CSAWIGSPRLF.

The V gene is TRBV28, the J gene TRBJ2-1; 7 nucleotides align to TRBD2. V dropped 4 bases and J dropped 6; count of bases not matched to a gene: 9. The germline V gene has CDR1 MDHEN and CDR2 SYDVKM. CDR3 length: 15 amino acids. The CDR3 is CASSSGLTDVNEQFF. The CDR3 coding sequence is TGTGCCAGCAGTTCGGGACTAACCGACGTCAATGAGCAGTTCTTC.

The chain joins TRBV19 to TRBJ1-4; TRBD1 matches at 9 bases. The CDR3 covers 14 residues. The ends lost 5 bases at V and 8 bases at J; junction bases unmatched: 6. CDR1 and CDR2 from the germline V gene are LNHDA and SQIVND (reference sequence). The CDR3 bases are TGTGCCAGTAGTTTGGGACAGGGATTGGAAAAACTGTTTTTT. Residues: CASSLGQGLEKLFF. Combining the CDR3 with reference TRBV19 and TRBJ1-4 gives the whole variable domain DGGITQSPKYLFRKEGQNVTLSCEQNLNHDAMYWYRQDPGQGLRLIYYSQIVNDFQKGDIAEGYSVSREKKESFPLTVTSAQKNPTAFYLCASSLGQGLEKLFFGSGTQLSVL.

The chain recombines TRBV6-6 with TRBJ1-1; D gene unclear. Germline CDR1 and CDR2: MNHNY and SVGAGI (reference sequence). V gave up 0 bases and J gave up 6 bases, with 14 bases separating them. This CDR3 has 15 amino acids. The CDR3 region is CASSYSTQDGSEAFF. CDR3 DNA: TGTGCCAGCAGTTACTCGACCCAAGACGGCTCTGAAGCTTTCTTT.

The rearrangement links TRBV27 to TRBJ1-1; D is possibly TRBD1 (5 bases). The CDR3 contains 13 residues. The germline V gene encodes CDR1 MNHEY and CDR2 SMNVEV (reference sequence). The ends were cut back, 6 bases at V and 5 bases at J, with 13 bases in the middle. CDR3: CASRQEGWTEAFF. The CDR3 DNA is TGTGCCAGCAGACAGGAGGGATGGACTGAAGCTTTCTTT.

The genes are TRBV2 and TRBJ2-7; D might be TRBD1 or TRBD2, each matching 5 bases. The V end lost 5 bases, the J end lost 6 bases, and 14 bases lay between the germline ends. There are 13 residues in the CDR3. Germline CDR1 reads SNHLY; CDR2 reads FYNNEI. This CDR3 is CASSTDTGGEQYF. The CDR3 DNA sequence: TGTGCCAGCAGTACGGACACAGGAGGCGAGCAGTACTTC. The full variable domain, with the rest looked up from reference TRBV2 and TRBJ2-7, is EPEVTQTPSHQVTQMGQEVILRCVPISNHLYFYWYRQILGQKVEFLVSFYNNEISEKSEIFDDQFSVERPDGSNFTLKIRSTKLEDSAMYFCASSTDTGGEQYFGPGTRLTVT.

The J gene is TRBJ2-7, the V gene TRBV27; 10 bases map to TRBD2. From germline, CDR1 is MNHEY and CDR2 SMNVEV (reference sequence). This CDR3 has 13 amino acids. Unmatched junction bases numbered 0, after V lost 4 bases and J lost 3 bases. The CDR3, as DNA: TGTGCCAGCAGTTCTAGCGGGGGCTACGAGCAGTACTTC. As protein: CASSSSGGYEQYF.

The V and J genes are TRBV27 and TRBJ2-7, with 10 positions matching TRBD1. The CDR3 runs 14 residues. CDR1 and CDR2 (germline): MNHEY, SMNVEV (reference sequence). V lost 7 bases and J lost 0; bases outside the gene matches: 3. The CDR3 loop is CASKGQGVSYEQYF. CDR3 nucleotide sequence: TGTGCCAGCAAAGGACAGGGGGTCTCCTACGAGCAGTACTTC.

The chain combines TRBV14 with TRBJ1-5; D may be TRBD1 (5 bases). V was pared by 4 bases and J by 3 bases, with 25 bases between. In germline, CDR1 is SGHDN, CDR2 FVKESK. This CDR3 is built from 19 residues. CDR3 protein: CASSPQRQRKNLSNQPQHF. CDR3 sequence (DNA): TGTGCCAGCAGCCCCCAAAGACAGAGAAAGAACCTATCCAATCAGCCCCAGCATTTT.

The V gene is TRBV27, the J gene TRBJ2-7; 8 bases match TRBD1. V lost 3 bases to trimming and J lost 2 bases; unmatched junction nucleotides: 3. CDR1 and CDR2 (germline): MNHEY, SMNVEV (reference sequence). CDR3 size: 14 residues. The CDR3 here is CASSLRTGPYEQYF. CDR3 nucleotide sequence: TGTGCCAGCAGTTTGAGGACAGGGCCCTACGAGCAGTACTTC.

About this clone: Relative to the germline gene, one junction end is altered; a read error may explain this. The chain couples TRBV28 to TRBJ1-1, with no clear D. Germline-derived CDR1 and CDR2 are MDHEN and SYDVKM. CDR3 length: 14 amino acids. The chain's CDR3 is CASSVPGGNTETFF. CDR3 sequence (DNA): TGTGCCAGCAGTGTCCCGGGAGGGAACACTGAAACTTTCTTT.

The gene calls are TRBV2 and TRBJ1-5; D might be TRBD1 (6 bases). The germline V gene encodes CDR1 SNHLY and CDR2 FYNNEI. The CDR3 has 13 residues. Trimming stripped 2 bases from V and 5 bases from J, with 7 bases between. The CDR3 DNA follows: TGTGCCAGCAGTGAAACAGGGTATCAGCCCCAGCATTTT. Translation gives CASSETGYQPQHF. The whole variable domain, remainder taken from reference TRBV2 and TRBJ1-5, is EPEVTQTPSHQVTQMGQEVILRCVPISNHLYFYWYRQILGQKVEFLVSFYNNEISEKSEIFDDQFSVERPDGSNFTLKIRSTKLEDSAMYFCASSETGYQPQHFGDGTRLSIL.

V usage is TRBV4-1 and J usage is TRBJ2-5; D possibly uses TRBD1 or TRBD2 (5 bases each). The CDR3 is 13 amino acids. V lost 4 bases to trimming and J lost 5 bases, with 11 bases between them. Germline V CDR1 and CDR2: MGHRA, YSYEKL. DNA for the CDR3: TGCGCCAGCAGCCCCCAATGGGACGAGACCCAGTACTTC. Translation gives CASSPQWDETQYF.

The chain is built from TRBV20-1 and TRBJ2-1; D unresolved. The V gene's germline CDR1 is DFQATT and CDR2 SNEGSKA (reference sequence). The CDR3 contains 11 residues. In DNA, the CDR3 is TGCAACGCTGGAGCCTACAATGAGCAGTTCTTC. Protein: CNAGAYNEQFF.

This clone has only one observation. The genes are TRBV28 and TRBJ2-3, with D perhaps matching TRBD2 (6 bases). The CDR3 consists of 16 residues. V was pared by 2 bases and J by 0 bases, with 12 bases between. Germline V lookup: CDR1 MDHEN, CDR2 SYDVKM. This chain's CDR3 is CASSLGRGPSTDTQYF. CDR3 sequence (DNA): TGTGCCAGCAGTTTAGGGCGGGGCCCTAGCACAGATACGCAGTATTTT.

This sequence joins TRBV11-2 and TRBJ1-5; no clear D gene. Germline CDR1 is SGHAT and CDR2 is FQNNGV. The ends were cut back, 5 bases at V and 2 bases at J, with 7 bases in the middle. CDR3 length: 13 residues. CDR3 region: CASSPPGNQPQHF. The CDR3 bases are TGTGCCAGCAGCCCCCCCGGCAATCAGCCCCAGCATTTT.

The chain couples TRBV18 to TRBJ2-3, with D maybe TRBD2 (7 bases). Germline loops: CDR1 KGHSH, CDR2 LQKENI. This CDR3 spans 15 amino acids. Trimming stripped 3 bases from V and 5 bases from J, with 15 bases between. The chain's CDR3 is CASSPRGGAVDTQYF. The CDR3 DNA is TGTGCCAGCTCACCCCGAGGGGGGGCGGTAGATACGCAGTATTTT.

This sequence joins TRBV18 and TRBJ1-6; D unclear. The germline V gene has CDR1 KGHSH and CDR2 LQKENI. V was shortened by 2 bases and J by 5 bases, with 7 bases between the two germline ends. This CDR3 region has 14 residues. The CDR3 sequence is CASSPDYNNSPLHF. CDR3 sequence (DNA): TGTGCCAGCTCACCAGACTACAATAATTCACCCCTCCACTTT.

The chain is built from TRBV10-1 and TRBJ2-7; 9 nucleotides agree with TRBD2. Germline values: CDR1 WNHNN, CDR2 SYGVQD (reference sequence). V dropped 8 bases and J dropped 2; count of bases not matched to a gene: 7. The CDR3 loop spans 14 amino acids. The CDR3: CASFVRTSAYEQYF. CDR3 bases: TGCGCCAGCTTTGTTAGGACTAGCGCCTACGAGCAGTACTTC.

The rearrangement uses TRBV4-2 and TRBJ2-7, with D maybe TRBD2 (6 bases). There are 14 residues in the CDR3. V lost 1 base to trimming and J lost 2 bases, with 9 bases between them. The germline gives CDR1 LGHNA, CDR2 YNFKEQ. CDR3: CASSQGGETYEQYF. DNA of the CDR3: TGTGCCAGCAGCCAAGGCGGGGAGACCTACGAGCAGTACTTC.

The chain has TRBV11-2 and TRBJ1-1; D not resolved. The CDR3 totals 13 residues. Germline CDR1 is SGHAT and CDR2 is FQNNGV. Trimming took off 5 bases at V and 3 bases at J, with 10 bases between the two ends. CDR3 coding DNA: TGTGCCAGCAGCCCCACCGGATACACTGAAGCTTTCTTT. Its translation: CASSPTGYTEAFF. Full variable domain (rest looked up from reference TRBV11-2 and TRBJ1-1): EAGVAQSPRYKIIEKRQSVAFWCNPISGHATLYWYQQILGQGPKLLIQFQNNGVVDDSQLPKDRFSAERLKGVDSTLKIQPAKLEDSAVYLCASSPTGYTEAFFGQGTRLTVV.

This rearrangement joins TRBV30 to TRBJ1-3; D is unclear. CDR1 and CDR2 (germline): GTSNPN, SVGIG (reference sequence). V lost 2 bases and J 0 bases, leaving 14 bases between the germline ends. This CDR3 is built from 16 residues. Here the CDR3 reads CAWSSPRLVSGNTIYF. The CDR3 region has the DNA TGTGCCTGGAGTTCCCCCCGACTGGTCTCTGGAAACACCATATATTTT.

This clone was seen a few times. V gene TRBV18 combines with J gene TRBJ2-3; 9 bases are shared with TRBD1. Germline CDR1 KGHSH, CDR2 LQKENI. V lost 6 bases, J lost 0 bases, and 13 bases stayed unmatched. The CDR3 length is 18 residues. Written as DNA, the CDR3 is TGTGCCAGCTCGCAATTTACACAGGGGGCTGGTAGCACAGATACGCAGTATTTT. It codes for CASSQFTQGAGSTDTQYF. The complete variable domain, with remaining parts taken from reference TRBV18 and TRBJ2-3, reads NAGVMQNPRHLVRRRGQEARLRCSPMKGHSHVYWYRQLPEEGLKFMVYLQKENIIDESGMPKERFSAEFPKEGPSILRIQQVVRGDSAAYFCASSQFTQGAGSTDTQYFGPGTRLTVL.

There are a few counts of this clone. The J gene is TRBJ2-7, the V gene TRBV6-1; possibly TRBD2 for D (7 bases). The CDR3 consists of 15 residues. In germline, CDR1 is MNHNS, CDR2 SASEGT. Trimming stripped 0 bases from V and 3 bases from J, with 12 bases between. CDR3 region: CASSEAPGEGYEQYF. Written as DNA, the CDR3 is TGTGCCAGCAGTGAAGCCCCAGGGGAGGGCTACGAGCAGTACTTC.

The chain joins TRBV5-6 to TRBJ1-5; 8 nucleotides align to TRBD1. CDR3 length: 15 amino acids. The J segment lost 6 bases and the V segment lost 0 bases, leaving 5 bases of the junction unmatched. Germline V CDR1 and CDR2: SGHDT, YYEEEE. The CDR3 DNA sequence: TGTGCCAGCAGCTTGGCAGGGGGCAGGGGTCAGCCCCAGCATTTT. Its protein product is CASSLAGGRGQPQHF.

This sequence joins TRBV11-2 and TRBJ2-3; D may be TRBD1 (5 bases). From germline, CDR1 is SGHAT and CDR2 FQNNGV. The CDR3 sequence is 14 residues long. The V gene lost 5 bases and the J gene lost 3 bases, with 12 bases spanning the gap. CDR3 bases: TGTGCCAGCAGCCAGGGATTAGGGACAGATACGCAGTATTTT. It is translated as CASSQGLGTDTQYF.

This rearrangement joins TRBV18 to TRBJ1-1, with D unclear. The CDR3 sequence is 17 residues long. Germline lookup yields CDR1 KGHSH and CDR2 LQKENI. With 1 base removed from V and 1 base from J, the gap between germline ends came to 16 bases. CDR3 region: CASSPLALADTNTEAFF. The DNA for the CDR3 is TGTGCCAGCTCACCACTAGCTTTGGCGGATACGAACACTGAAGCTTTCTTT.

This chain connects TRBV25-1 to TRBJ1-5; D is possibly TRBD1 (5 bases). This CDR3 contains 16 residues. Per the germline V gene, CDR1 is MGHDK and CDR2 is SYGVNS. Trimming removed 6 bases from V and 0 bases from J, with 15 bases in between. CDR3 protein: CASRRLDSNSNQPQHF. CDR3 bases: TGTGCCAGCAGAAGGCTCGACAGTAATAGCAATCAGCCCCAGCATTTT.

The chain joins TRBV15 to TRBJ1-2; D is possibly TRBD1 (6 bases). CDR3 size: 15 residues. Germline V lookup: CDR1 LNHNV, CDR2 YYDKDF (reference sequence). V lost 0 bases to trimming and J lost 6 bases, with 14 bases between them. CDR3 protein: CATSRDSVPGDGYTF. For the CDR3, the DNA is TGTGCCACCAGCAGAGATTCGGTGCCAGGGGATGGCTACACCTTC.